The next 3 T cell receptor beta chains were all read from a single sample in a study of cytomegalovirus exposure and HLA in healthy donors. PCR used 60 Vbeta primers and 13 Jbeta primers. Method: immunoSEQ multiplex PCR; TCRdb's copy keeps in-frame clones and lacks some. This table has 97,000 or so clones, approximately 82% appearing once. The sample taken for sequencing was PBMCs. The receptor source for this set is a man in his forties in good health and CMV-seronegative.

The CDR3 coding sequence is TGTGCCAGCAGCTTAGGCCTGGGGACAGTTAACATTCAGTACTTC. Translated, it gives CASSLGLGTVNIQYF. The V and J genes are TRBV13 and TRBJ2-4; 7 bases agree with TRBD1. This CDR3 has 15 residues. Germline V gives CDR1 PRHDT, CDR2 FYEKMQ (reference sequence). Trimming took 0 bases from V and 7 from J; bases not matched to a gene: 6.

J is TRBJ2-7 and V is TRBV7-9; the match to TRBD1 covers 9 bases. The germline CDR1 and CDR2 sequences are SEHNR and FQNEAQ (reference sequence). The CDR3 has 15 amino acids. After removal of 4 bases from V and 3 bases from J, the junction contained 7 bases not matched to a gene. The CDR3 loop is CASSSRTGADYEQYF. In DNA, the CDR3 is TGTGCCAGCAGCTCCAGGACAGGGGCAGACTACGAGCAGTACTTC.

CDR3 DNA: TGCGCCAGCAGCTTCGGGGACTCCCTCTCCTACGAGCAGTACTTC. This sequence encodes CASSFGDSLSYEQYF. This chain links TRBV5-1 with TRBJ2-7; TRBD2 might be the D (6 bases). V was cut by 2 bases and J by 0 bases, with 12 bases left in between. This CDR3 has 15 residues. Germline CDR1 is SGHRS and CDR2 is YFSETQ. The full variable domain, completed using reference TRBV5-1 and TRBJ2-7, is KAGVTQTPRYLIKTRGQQVTLSCSPISGHRSVSWYQQTPGQGLQFLFEYFSETQRNKGNFPGRFSGRQFSNSRSEMNVSTLELGDSALYLCASSFGDSLSYEQYFGPGTRLTVT.